The clone carrying this TCR beta chain was found a few times. This entry is derived from a study of T cells in Graves' hyperthyroidism and ophthalmopathy. Amplification yielded TCR beta CDR3 regions, with RNA transcripts as the source. Primed by the HTBI set, a first-round RT-PCR was run on the TCR CDR3. TCRdb recomputed calls from the multiplex PCR reads with MiXCR, one row per CDR3 protein. Among about 690,000 distinct CDR3 sequences, 17% were seen once, and the ten largest hold about 16%. Per germline, CDR1 DFQATT and CDR2 SNEGSKA (reference sequence). The CDR3 runs 15 residues. V shed 1 base, J shed 6 bases, and the junction held 5 bases outside the gene matches.

The receptor's source is a man over 45 with Graves' hyperthyroidism. This chain links TRBV20-1 with TRBJ1-5; 11 bases line up with TRBD1. Source material: blood. CDR3 sequence (DNA): TGCAGTGCTAGAGTAGGACAGGGGGCGGGTCAGCCCCAGCATTTT. It encodes CSARVGQGAGQPQHF.